This T cell receptor (beta chain) was retrieved from a study of shared clonotypes between healthy human individuals (dated by TCRdb to about 2020). Concerning the study at large: A few men and a couple of women, aged 18 to 49 years, made up the cohort. To estimate repertoire size and how much clonotypes are shared between individuals, the study performed deep sequencing of blood TCR repertoires from roughly five healthy adults. Libraries were prepared and TCR repertoires were sequenced by different laboratories using diverse techniques, in order to increase sequencing depth and limit assay-specific biases. Per donor, leukapheresis produced somewhere between about 0.9 and 9.5 billion PBMCs. General conclusions and limits of the study: Sampling was limited to blood, and TCR repertoires in tissue likely differ from TCR repertoires in blood. Pairwise subsampling led to the expectation that sequencing depth would affect the degree of clonotype sharing among donors. The small number of donors limited the genetic and exposure-history diversity represented.

Notes on this clone: What this receptor recognizes is not known. No qualities accompany the bases; no much larger clone lies one base away.

Healthy HIV-negative adults with no recently reported acute infections or vaccinations were included as donors. Every donor was a Caucasian adult residing in Nashville, Tennessee, USA. In the unsorted samples, approximately 82 million PBMCs were counted, and genomic DNA was extracted using the QIAamp DNA Blood Mini kit. After blood collection by leukapheresis, PBMCs were isolated using Ficoll-Histopaque density gradient centrifugation and then cryopreserved in the vapor phase of liquid nitrogen. Using the deep immunoSEQ assay, multiplex PCR amplified TCR CDR3 regions from genomic DNA. Extracted genomic DNA from each cell subset was spread evenly across all wells of several immunoSEQ 96-well plates, with each plate serving as a replicate. For unsorted PBMC, 250 to 300 ng genomic DNA, equal to 30,000 or so T cell genomes, was loaded into each replicate PCR. Ten immunoSEQ deep assay plates were used to sequence the unsorted PBMC genomic DNA. The purified libraries were quantified using a Qubit 3.0 fluorometer, sized with a Bioanalyzer 2100, and then quantified again using the KAPA Library Quantification kit. Every immunoSEQ 96-well plate was sequenced on a separate single-read 150-cycle Illumina NextSeq 550 flow cell. The paper's processing steps were these. Because the immunoSEQ output included only junctional sequences and no quality scores, the filtering could not be the same as the filtering used for full-length reads. To assign V/J genes and CDR3, sequences were annotated using PyIR, a Python wrapper for IgBLAST v1.9, with IMGT germline references. Reads with weak V/J assignments (E-value above 1e-6), missing CDR3, stop codons, out-of-frame junctions, or ambiguous translated residues were removed. A V3J clonotype was defined by an identical inferred V gene, J gene, and CDR3 amino acid sequence. Percentage overlap between repertoires was calculated by dividing the number of shared unique clonotypes by the size of the smaller repertoire. RTK rarefaction, the Chao1 estimator, and Recon v2.1 estimates of unobserved clonotypes were used to assess repertoire richness. TCRdb limited this immuneACCESS table to in-frame rearrangements with V and J called. A share of clones is missing; checked studies link under half to unresolved V genes, and the rest is unexplained. That table gives V, J and clone size, and the DNA gave D and trimming. The sample profile shows fewer than 550,000 clones; 75% to 80% of them were found once. The top ten constitute about 12% of the sample.

The CDR3, cysteine through phenylalanine, is 19 amino acids long. Only the CDR3 region is kept as DNA, spanning 57 bases read in frame from base 1. Sequencing was carried out using PBMCs. The rearranged chain carries TRBV21-1 and TRBJ2-1; the tabulated D call, TRBD2, remains unverified against the DNA. TRBV21-1 is flagged as a pseudogene. The receptor was isolated from a woman aged 40 to 49 in good health. Some clones in this sample may be carry-over from other donors' samples. The CDR3 here reads CASSKVPRGSSSSYNEQFF. The bases are TGTGCCAGCAGCAAAGTCCCACGTGGTAGTTCGAGCTCCTACAATGAGCAGTTCTTC.